The 22 T cell receptor beta chains given below trace back to one sample, sequenced in a study of identifying expanded T cells in peripheral blood. The table came from immunoSEQ multiplex PCR; TCRdb's copy has only in-frame clones and leaves some out. The sample holds about 89,000 clones, around 87% seen once. The sequenced sample consisted of blood. The source is a person aged 18-70 years in good health.

A few counts support this clone. The rearrangement uses TRBV6-5 and TRBJ1-6, with a tentative D call TRBD1 (5 bases). The V end was cut by 6 bases, the J end by 5 bases, with 14 bases between. The CDR3 has 15 residues. The V gene's germline CDR1 is MNHEY and CDR2 SVGAGI. In DNA form, the CDR3 reads TGTGCCAGCAGAGCTACAGGAACAGATAATTCACCCCTCCACTTT. Amino acid sequence: CASRATGTDNSPLHF.

In this sample, this clone turned up once. The genes are TRBV6-1 and TRBJ2-5; D is perhaps TRBD1 (6 bases). Deletions cut 2 bases from V and 5 bases from J, with 18 bases between. Per germline, CDR1 MNHNS and CDR2 SASEGT. This CDR3 comprises 16 residues. The CDR3 spells CASSELPKGVEETQYF. The CDR3 DNA sequence: TGTGCCAGCAGTGAACTCCCGAAGGGGGTTGAGGAGACCCAGTACTTC.

This sequence joins TRBV29-1 and TRBJ1-1; the D gene is possibly TRBD1 (5 bases). This CDR3 is built from 15 residues. Trimming stripped 4 bases from V and 6 bases from J, with 21 bases between. From germline, CDR1 is SQVTM and CDR2 ANQGSEA. The CDR3: CSVVSQAPGGAEAFF. As DNA, the CDR3 is TGCAGCGTTGTAAGTCAGGCACCGGGGGGGGCTGAAGCTTTCTTT.

V and J are TRBV23-1 and TRBJ1-5; D is ambiguous. TRBV23-1 is identified as an open reading frame with a role that is uncertain. V lost 2 bases to trimming and J lost 0 bases, with 11 bases between them. This CDR3 region has 16 residues. CDR3 amino acids: CASSQRHSGSNQPQHF. The CDR3 DNA is TGCGCCAGCAGTCAAAGGCACTCAGGTAGCAATCAGCCCCAGCATTTT.

The V and J genes are TRBV2 and TRBJ2-7; D may be TRBD1 (6 bases). The germline gives CDR1 SNHLY, CDR2 FYNNEI. The CDR3 extends over 13 amino acids. Trimming stripped 7 bases from V and 6 bases from J, with 16 bases between. The CDR3 DNA reads TGTGCCAGCACTGGGCAGGGGTTTGGCGAGCAGTACTTC. Translation: CASTGQGFGEQYF.

The chain is built from TRBV9 and TRBJ2-2; maybe TRBD1 (5 bases). Germline V gene lookup returns CDR1 SGDLS and CDR2 YYNGEE. This CDR3 spans 15 amino acids. V shed 3 bases and J shed 13 bases, with 22 bases lying between them. For the CDR3, the DNA is TGTGCCAGCAGCGGACTTGGAACTACAGGCCAGAGGCTGTTTTTT. Residues: CASSGLGTTGQRLFF.

A few counts support this clone. The CDR3 reads CASSPPGQGGTDTQYF. CDR3 coding DNA: TGTGCCAGCTCACCACCGGGACAGGGAGGGACAGATACGCAGTATTTT. V usage is TRBV18 and J usage is TRBJ2-3; the match to TRBD1 covers 9 bases. J gave up 3 bases and V 0 bases, and 4 bases lay outside the gene matches. The length of the CDR3 is 16 residues. Germline V lookup: CDR1 KGHSH, CDR2 LQKENI.

The genes are TRBV5-4 and TRBJ1-1; a possible D gene is TRBD1 (5 bases). V shed 1 base and J shed 4 bases, with 14 bases lying between them. Germline CDR1 is SGHNT and CDR2 is YYREEE (reference sequence). CDR3 length equals 15 residues. In DNA, the CDR3 is TGTGCCAGCAGCTTGTCCGGCAGGGTGGGCACTGAAGCTTTCTTT. Its translation: CASSLSGRVGTEAFF.

The chain uses TRBV7-2 and TRBJ1-1; D remains ambiguous. The germline V and J ends were trimmed by 1 base and 2 bases, with 11 bases remaining between them. The CDR3 is 15 residues long. The V gene's germline CDR1 is SGHTA and CDR2 FQGNSA. The CDR3 region has the DNA TGTGCCAGCAGCTTAGACAGCATTTCTAACACTGAAGCTTTCTTT. It specifies CASSLDSISNTEAFF.

The chain employs TRBV19 and TRBJ1-2; possible D gene TRBD1, 5 bases. The CDR3 is 14 amino acids. Germline V gene data show CDR1 as LNHDA and CDR2 as SQIVND (reference sequence). V gave up 7 bases and J gave up 3 bases, with 15 bases separating them. CDR3 amino acids: CASKINRGDYGYTF. CDR3 DNA: TGTGCCAGTAAAATTAATAGGGGCGACTATGGCTACACCTTC.

The chain uses TRBV7-3 and TRBJ2-6; TRBD2 might be the D (5 bases). Trimming stripped 5 bases from V and 4 bases from J, with 15 bases between. Looked up from germline, CDR1 is SGHTA and CDR2 is FQGTGA. This CDR3 has 16 residues. In DNA, the CDR3 is TGTGCCAGCAGCCCCCCTGCGGGCGCGGGGGCCAACGTCCTGACTTTC. As protein: CASSPPAGAGANVLTF. Variable domain in full (rest from reference TRBV7-3 and TRBJ2-6): GAGVSQTPSNKVTEKGKYVELRCDPISGHTALYWYRQSLGQGPEFLIYFQGTGAADDSGLPNDRFFAVRPEGSVSTLKIQRTERGDSAVYLCASSPPAGAGANVLTFGAGSRLTVL.

The chain is built from TRBV11-2 and TRBJ1-1, with D possibly being TRBD1 (6 bases). The CDR3 sequence is 15 residues long. Trimming left V 5 bases short and J 0 bases short, with 13 bases between. Germline V gives CDR1 SGHAT, CDR2 FQNNGV. CDR3 nucleotide sequence: TGTGCCAGCAGCCCCCGGACAGCATTGAACACTGAAGCTTTCTTT. Its protein is CASSPRTALNTEAFF.

The rearrangement uses TRBV28 and TRBJ1-6; D remains ambiguous. Germline V CDR1 and CDR2: MDHEN, SYDVKM. Trimming pared 4 bases from V and 8 bases from J, leaving 9 bases between. CDR3 length: 13 residues. The CDR3: CASSSLLYSPLHF. CDR3 in DNA: TGTGCCAGCAGTTCTTTGCTTTATTCACCCCTCCACTTT.

V and J are TRBV27 and TRBJ1-2; 8 bases align to TRBD1. The J segment lost 8 bases and the V segment lost 6 bases, leaving 5 bases of the junction unmatched. CDR1 MNHEY and CDR2 SMNVEV come from the germline V gene (reference sequence). The CDR3 runs to 12 residues. CDR3: CASRQGARGYTF. The CDR3 nucleotides read TGTGCCAGCAGGCAGGGGGCGCGAGGCTACACCTTC.

This rearrangement joins TRBV15 to TRBJ1-3, with D hard to call. CDR3 length: 13 residues. Germline assignment: CDR1 LNHNV and CDR2 YYDKDF (reference sequence). V lost 5 bases to trimming and J lost 0 bases, with 5 bases between them. In nucleotides, the CDR3 is TGTGCCACCAGCGACCCCTCTGGAAACACCATATATTTT. The encoded protein is CATSDPSGNTIYF.

The gene calls are TRBV6-4 and TRBJ1-5, with a weak D call TRBD1 (5 bases). CDR1 is MRHNA and CDR2 is SNTAGT in the germline V gene. The ends were cut back, 2 bases at V and 5 bases at J, with 19 bases in the middle. This CDR3 region has 17 residues. The CDR3, as DNA: TGTGCCAGCAGTGACATATATCAACCGGTGGGGGATCAGCCCCAGCATTTT. Encoded protein: CASSDIYQPVGDQPQHF.

J is TRBJ1-2 and V is TRBV19; D is uncertain. The V end lost 4 bases, the J end lost 2 bases, and 2 bases lay between the germline ends. Germline lookup yields CDR1 LNHDA and CDR2 SQIVND (reference sequence). The CDR3 extends over 11 amino acids. The CDR3 here is CASSTNYGYTF. The CDR3 region has the DNA TGTGCCAGTAGTACGAACTATGGCTACACCTTC.

This clone was seen a few times. The chain carries TRBV6-5 and TRBJ1-6; D is perhaps TRBD1 (5 bases). Trimming cost V 7 bases and J 6 bases, with 16 bases left between them. There are 15 residues in the CDR3. The V gene's germline CDR1 is MNHEY and CDR2 SVGAGI. The chain's CDR3 is CASNEIGTANSPLHF. CDR3 bases: TGTGCCAGCAATGAGATCGGGACGGCTAATTCACCCCTCCACTTT.

The V and J genes are TRBV9 and TRBJ1-1; tentative D call: TRBD1 (5 bases). Germline assignment: CDR1 SGDLS and CDR2 YYNGEE. The CDR3 has 15 residues. Deletions cut 0 bases from V and 0 bases from J, with 9 bases between. CDR3 loop: CASSVDPGMNTEAFF. The DNA for the CDR3 is TGTGCCAGCAGCGTAGATCCAGGGATGAACACTGAAGCTTTCTTT.

The chain has TRBV9 and TRBJ2-1, with 10 nucleotides matching TRBD2. J gave up 7 bases and V 0 bases, and 13 bases lay outside the gene matches. The CDR3 runs 18 residues. Germline V CDR1 and CDR2: SGDLS, YYNGEE. CDR3 protein: CASSVEGSGGLRGNEQFF. The CDR3 DNA follows: TGTGCCAGCAGCGTAGAGGGTAGCGGGGGGTTGAGGGGAAATGAGCAGTTCTTC.

The chain recombines TRBV5-1 with TRBJ2-2; D is unresolved. CDR1 is SGHRS, CDR2 YFSETQ, per germline. The CDR3 consists of 14 residues. Trimming left V 3 bases short and J 5 bases short, with 11 bases between. DNA for the CDR3: TGCGCCAGCAGCTCCTCCGGGTGGACCGGGGAGCTGTTTTTT. It yields the protein CASSSSGWTGELFF. Supplemented by reference TRBV5-1 and TRBJ2-2, the full variable domain reads KAGVTQTPRYLIKTRGQQVTLSCSPISGHRSVSWYQQTPGQGLQFLFEYFSETQRNKGNFPGRFSGRQFSNSRSEMNVSTLELGDSALYLCASSSSGWTGELFFGEGSRLTVL.

The chain carries TRBV19 and TRBJ1-2; 8 bases map to TRBD1. Germline assignment: CDR1 LNHDA and CDR2 SQIVND (reference sequence). The CDR3 covers 14 residues. V shed 1 base, J shed 2 bases, and the junction held 0 bases outside the gene matches. The CDR3 loop reads CASSIGTGNYGYTF. CDR3 nucleotides: TGTGCCAGTAGTATAGGGACAGGGAACTATGGCTACACCTTC.